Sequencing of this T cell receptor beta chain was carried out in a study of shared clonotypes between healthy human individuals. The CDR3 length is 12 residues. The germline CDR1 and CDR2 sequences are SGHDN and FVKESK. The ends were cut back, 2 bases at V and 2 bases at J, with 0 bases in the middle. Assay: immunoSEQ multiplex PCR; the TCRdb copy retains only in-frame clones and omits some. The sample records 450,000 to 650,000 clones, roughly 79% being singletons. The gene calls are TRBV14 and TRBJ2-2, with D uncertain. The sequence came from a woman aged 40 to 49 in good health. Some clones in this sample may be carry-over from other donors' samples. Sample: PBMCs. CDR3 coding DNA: TGTGCCAGCAGCCAAAACACCGGGGAGCTGTTTTTT. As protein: CASSQNTGELFF.